Shown below are 30 T cell receptor beta chains from a single sample sequenced in a study of identical twins. TCRdb reprocessed the 5' RACE reads with MiXCR, giving one entry per CDR3 protein. The top ten clones hold about 0.91% of a sample with 500,000 to 550,000 distinct CDR3 sequences, 22% of them seen once. This sample was shared with a second study, whose subject was T cells expressing NK-cell markers.

The sample comprised CD4+ T cells sorted from blood. The receptors stem from a woman in her late teens or twenties in good health.

This clonotype appeared a few times. DNA for the CDR3: TGTGCCAGCAGCGAAGGGTTGGATCGTGCTTTCTTT. Translation: CASSEGLDRAFF. The V call is TRBV7-9, the J call TRBJ1-1; no clear D gene. This CDR3 contains 12 residues. CDR1 and CDR2 (germline): SEHNR, FQNEAQ (reference sequence). V lost 5 bases to trimming and J lost 11 bases, with 15 bases between them.

The sample holds a few counts of this clonotype. The genes are TRBV3-1 and TRBJ2-1; D is perhaps TRBD1 or TRBD2 (5 bases each). Germline CDR1 reads LGHDT; CDR2 reads YNNKEL (reference sequence). The CDR3 sequence is 16 residues long. Between the trimmed V and J ends, which lost 4 bases and 7 bases, there was a span of 20 bases. CDR3 loop: CASSPPFEGPGNEQFF. The CDR3 DNA is TGTGCCAGCAGCCCTCCCTTTGAGGGGCCGGGGAATGAGCAGTTCTTC.

This clonotype was picked up a small number of times. The chain links TRBV7-8 to TRBJ2-1, with 11 nucleotides matching TRBD2. Germline lookup yields CDR1 SGHVS and CDR2 FQNEAQ. V shed 0 bases and J 7 bases; nucleotides not matched to a gene: 5. The CDR3 sequence is 16 residues long. This CDR3 reads CASSLALAGGGNEQFF. CDR3 DNA sequence: TGTGCCAGCAGCTTAGCTCTAGCGGGAGGTGGTAATGAGCAGTTCTTC.

The chain employs TRBV7-2 and TRBJ2-1; 7 bases are shared with TRBD1. V dropped 0 bases and J dropped 14; count of bases not matched to a gene: 10. Germline V gene lookup returns CDR1 SGHTA and CDR2 FQGNSA. The CDR3 has 14 residues. The CDR3 DNA reads TGTGCCAGCAGCTTAGCCCATCGACAGGGTGAAAAGTTCTTC. Its protein is CASSLAHRQGEKFF. The full variable domain, in which reference TRBV7-2 and TRBJ2-1 provide the parts outside the CDR3, is GAGVSQSPSNKVTEKGKDVELRCDPISGHTALYWYRQSLGQGLEFLIYFQGNSAPDKSGLPSDRFSAERTGGSVSTLTIQRTQQEDSAVYLCASSLAHRQGEKFFGPGTRLTVL.

The chain recombines TRBV12-3 or TRBV12-4 with TRBJ2-1; 8 bases fit TRBD2. The CDR3 extends over 17 amino acids. V trimming: 4 bases; J trimming: 8 bases; junction bases outside the gene matches: 16. The DNA of the CDR3 is TGTGCCAGCAGTTCCCGGCGGGGGTCGCGGGGGGTTTATGAGCAGTTCTTC. Encoded protein: CASSSRRGSRGVYEQFF.

This clonotype occurred a few times. This chain connects TRBV7-7 to TRBJ2-3; TRBD2 is a possible D gene (5 bases). This CDR3 is 14 amino acids long. V lost 2 bases and J 2 bases, leaving 8 bases between the germline ends. CDR1 is SSHAT and CDR2 is FNYEAQ in the germline V gene (reference sequence). CDR3 sequence: CASSLSSLTDTQYF. The CDR3 region has the DNA TGTGCCAGCAGCTTATCTAGCCTCACAGATACGCAGTATTTT.

This clonotype showed up just a few times. This chain uses TRBV20-1 with TRBJ2-1; D gene uncertain. Germline assignment: CDR1 DFQATT and CDR2 SNEGSKA (reference sequence). The V and J ends lost 5 bases and 8 bases respectively, with 16 bases between them. The CDR3 length is 13 residues. The chain's CDR3 is CSAYGRNKDEQFF. CDR3 nucleotide sequence: TGCAGTGCTTACGGACGCAACAAGGATGAGCAGTTCTTC.

This clonotype was counted between two and nine times. The chain links TRBV2 to TRBJ1-4; D is unresolved. V was shortened by 3 bases and J by 8 bases, with 7 bases between the two germline ends. Germline CDR1 reads SNHLY; CDR2 reads FYNNEI. The CDR3 totals 12 residues. The CDR3 DNA is TGTGCCAGCAGTGACCAGGCCGAAAAACTGTTTTTT. Translation: CASSDQAEKLFF.

The chain combines TRBV6-1 with TRBJ2-1, with 9 nucleotides matching TRBD1. V was pared by 7 bases and J by 6 bases, with 16 bases of the junction left unmatched. Germline CDR1 MNHNS, CDR2 SASEGT. The CDR3 extends over 17 amino acids. Here the CDR3 DNA reads TGTGCCAGCATCTATATGACTTCCGGGACAGGGAGCAATGAGCAGTTCTTC. Protein product: CASIYMTSGTGSNEQFF.

In this sample, this clonotype turned up many times. V usage is TRBV7-2 and J usage is TRBJ2-1; TRBD2 matches at 7 bases. In germline, CDR1 is SGHTA, CDR2 FQGNSA. The CDR3 contains 15 residues. V shed 2 bases, J shed 0 bases, and the junction held 1 base outside the gene matches. The CDR3 loop reads CASSLSGISYNEQFF. The CDR3 coding sequence is TGTGCCAGCAGCTTAAGCGGGATCTCCTACAATGAGCAGTTCTTC.

In DNA form, the CDR3 reads TGTGCCATCCGGGACAGGGTAGCTGGCTACACCTTC. This sequence encodes CAIRDRVAGYTF. J is TRBJ1-2 and V is TRBV6-2 or TRBV6-3, with 9 positions matching TRBD1. In germline, CDR1 is MNHEY, CDR2 SVGEGT. The CDR3 runs 12 residues. With 10 bases clipped from V and 7 bases from J, the junction kept 7 bases outside the gene matches.

This sequence joins TRBV6-1 and TRBJ2-3, with 15 bases fitting TRBD2. J was trimmed by 5 bases and V by 5 bases; bases with no gene match: 8. Germline-derived CDR1 and CDR2 are MNHNS and SASEGT. CDR3 size: 17 residues. In DNA, the CDR3 is TGTGCCAGCAGTCCCCGGACTAGCGGGAGGGTGCAAGATACGCAGTATTTT. This translates into CASSPRTSGRVQDTQYF.

This clonotype showed up just a few times. The V gene is TRBV7-2, the J gene TRBJ2-7; D gene unclear. The V gene lost 2 bases and the J gene lost 3 bases, with 8 bases spanning the gap. The V gene's germline CDR1 is SGHTA and CDR2 FQGNSA. The CDR3 has 13 amino acids. The CDR3 region is CASSLKSLYEQYF. As DNA, the CDR3 is TGTGCCAGCAGCTTAAAGAGCCTCTACGAGCAGTACTTC.

This sequence joins TRBV7-9 and TRBJ1-6; the D is unclear. The ends were cut back, 2 bases at V and 10 bases at J, with 3 bases in the middle. Germline values: CDR1 SEHNR, CDR2 FQNEAQ (reference sequence). The CDR3 has 11 amino acids. CDR3 residues: CASSLKSPLHF. The CDR3 DNA reads as TGTGCCAGCAGCTTAAAGTCACCCCTCCACTTT.

The CDR3 loop reads CASSGRAETQYF. The CDR3 DNA follows: TGCGCCAGCAGTGGGCGCGCAGAGACCCAGTACTTC. The rearrangement links TRBV10-2 to TRBJ2-5; D is unresolved. Germline V gene sequence: CDR1 WSHSY, CDR2 SAAADI. This CDR3 comprises 12 residues. V lost 4 bases to trimming and J lost 4 bases, with 7 bases between them.

This chain joins TRBV20-1 and TRBJ1-1, with 7 nucleotides matching TRBD1. The CDR3 sequence is 14 residues long. Losses at the gene ends were 3 bases for V and 0 bases for J; bases not matched to a gene: 4. CDR1 is DFQATT and CDR2 is SNEGSKA in the germline V gene (reference sequence). CDR3 loop: CSASRGQLNTEAFF. The DNA for the CDR3 is TGCAGTGCTAGCAGGGGACAGTTGAACACTGAAGCTTTCTTT.

The chain employs TRBV12-3 or TRBV12-4 and TRBJ2-7; D remains unclear. The CDR3 contains 13 residues. The V gene lost 3 bases and the J gene lost 2 bases, with 8 bases spanning the gap. The CDR3 DNA sequence: TGTGCCAGCAGTTTTAGGAAACCCTACGAGCAGTACTTC. This encodes CASSFRKPYEQYF.

The chain joins TRBV5-5 to TRBJ1-1; D is perhaps TRBD1 (5 bases). Trimming took off 4 bases at V and 5 bases at J, with 18 bases between the two ends. This CDR3 contains 15 residues. Looked up from germline, CDR1 is SGHKS and CDR2 is YYEKEE (reference sequence). In DNA, the CDR3 is TGTGCCAGCAGCGCCCACGGGGGTTTGGGTACTGAAGCTTTCTTT. Protein product: CASSAHGGLGTEAFF.

This sequence joins TRBV20-1 and TRBJ2-7; the match to TRBD2 covers 7 bases. CDR1 and CDR2 from the germline V gene are DFQATT and SNEGSKA (reference sequence). V trimming: 5 bases; J trimming: 2 bases; junction bases outside the gene matches: 6. CDR3 length: 13 residues. CDR3 in amino acids: CSAPWGRAYEQYF. CDR3 DNA sequence: TGCAGTGCTCCCTGGGGGAGGGCCTACGAGCAGTACTTC.

The gene calls are TRBV15 and TRBJ1-1; D is possibly TRBD1 (5 bases). V shed 3 bases and J shed 1 base, with 6 bases lying between them. The V gene's germline CDR1 is LNHNV and CDR2 YYDKDF (reference sequence). CDR3 length: 13 amino acids. DNA for the CDR3: TGTGCCACCAGCAGCGACAGGAACACTGAAGCTTTCTTT. Protein: CATSSDRNTEAFF.

The V and J genes are TRBV24-1 and TRBJ2-7; 10 bases match TRBD1. The germline CDR1 and CDR2 sequences are KGHDR and SFDVKD. J gave up 7 bases and V 3 bases, and 8 bases lay outside the gene matches. CDR3 length equals 15 residues. CDR3 DNA: TGTGCCACCAGTGATCCGGGACAGGGGAATGGTGAGCAGTACTTC. Translation: CATSDPGQGNGEQYF.

V is TRBV24-1 and J is TRBJ2-3; 8 bases match TRBD1. The CDR3 loop spans 15 amino acids. CDR1 and CDR2 from the germline V gene are KGHDR and SFDVKD. J lost 4 bases, V lost 3 bases, and 5 bases had no gene match. Here the CDR3 reads CATSDPTTGADTQYF. CDR3 coding DNA: TGTGCCACCAGTGATCCAACGACAGGGGCAGATACGCAGTATTTT.

This clonotype showed up just a few times. The chain carries TRBV6-1 and TRBJ2-7; weak D call: TRBD1 (5 bases). Trimming took off 5 bases at V and 5 bases at J, with 16 bases between the two ends. This CDR3 spans 14 amino acids. Germline V gene data show CDR1 as MNHNS and CDR2 as SASEGT. The CDR3 loop reads CASSPRWGSNEQYF. DNA of the CDR3: TGTGCCAGCAGTCCCCGGTGGGGCTCTAACGAGCAGTACTTC.

The chain uses TRBV12-3 or TRBV12-4 and TRBJ2-7; 14 positions agree with TRBD2. V lost 4 bases, J lost 11 bases, and 10 bases stayed unmatched. The CDR3 has 15 amino acids. The CDR3 here is CASSSGPGLAGVKYF. The CDR3, as DNA: TGTGCCAGCAGTTCTGGACCGGGACTAGCGGGAGTGAAGTACTTC.

This clonotype has more than one count but fewer than ten. The chain carries TRBV15 and TRBJ2-4, with 9 bases aligning to TRBD1. V was pared by 2 bases and J by 11 bases, with 10 bases of the junction left unmatched. Germline CDR1 LNHNV, CDR2 YYDKDF (reference sequence). This CDR3 contains 15 residues. CDR3 DNA sequence: TGTGCCACCAGCAGAACACCGGGACAGGGCGTAGTTCAGTACTTC. Amino acids: CATSRTPGQGVVQYF.

Ten or more counts support this clonotype. The chain combines TRBV20-1 with TRBJ1-2, with D perhaps matching TRBD1 (6 bases). Germline V gene data show CDR1 as DFQATT and CDR2 as SNEGSKA (reference sequence). V was trimmed by 3 bases and J by 4 bases, leaving 15 bases between them. The CDR3 covers 14 residues. CDR3 amino acids: CSASRTDILYGYTF. CDR3 coding DNA: TGCAGTGCTAGCCGGACAGATATCCTCTATGGCTACACCTTC.

CDR3 DNA sequence: TGTGCCAGCAGCCCCCTAGCGTCTAGCACAGATACGCAGTATTTT. It yields the protein CASSPLASSTDTQYF. V and J are TRBV12-3 or TRBV12-4 and TRBJ2-3; a weak D match, TRBD2 (6 bases). Trimming removed 6 bases from V and 0 bases from J, with 13 bases in between. CDR3 length equals 15 residues.

The genes are TRBV7-9 and TRBJ2-5; D unclear. The CDR3 runs 13 residues. Germline V CDR1 and CDR2: SEHNR, FQNEAQ (reference sequence). Trimming pared 3 bases from V and 0 bases from J, leaving 5 bases between. In nucleotides, the CDR3 is TGTGCCAGCAGCTTCCAGCACCAAGAGACCCAGTACTTC. It is translated as CASSFQHQETQYF.

The sample holds a few counts of this clonotype. This chain connects TRBV6-1 to TRBJ1-5; TRBD1 matches at 7 bases. Losses at the gene ends were 6 bases for V and 9 bases for J; bases not matched to a gene: 8. Germline lookup yields CDR1 MNHNS and CDR2 SASEGT. The CDR3 runs 13 residues. For the CDR3, the DNA is TGTGCCAGCAGGAGGGACAGTCGATCGCCCCAGCATTTT. Its protein is CASRRDSRSPQHF.

This clonotype was seen only a few times. The chain joins TRBV7-2 to TRBJ2-5, with D uncertain. Trimming stripped 5 bases from V and 3 bases from J, with 10 bases between. CDR1 SGHTA and CDR2 FQGNSA come from the germline V gene. CDR3 length: 13 residues. The CDR3 is CASSNQMEETQYF. The CDR3 nucleotides are TGTGCCAGCAGCAACCAGATGGAAGAGACCCAGTACTTC.